Given below is one T cell receptor (beta chain) in context. Its specificity is unknown. This entry belongs to a study of CD8 T cells in Susac syndrome. Points from the study as a whole: A relatively small number of individuals underwent TCR sequencing and HLA analysis.

Sequencing of TCR beta drew on CD8+ and CD4+ T cells from blood. TEMRA cells were FACS-enriched, while CD8+ and CD4+ T cells were negatively isolated. RNA totalling 0.5 to 1 ug underwent reverse transcription with random hexamers. Multiplex immunoSEQ PCR targeted 54 Vbeta and 13 Jbeta TCR beta segments. TCRdb itself ran the immunoSEQ multiplex PCR reads through MiXCR, one entry per CDR3 protein. The sample lists about 190,000 distinct CDR3 sequences, almost 96% occurring once. The sequence was collected from a human donor with Susac syndrome. The sample comprised CD4+ T cells from PBMCs.

Written as DNA, the CDR3 is TGTGCCTCGGACTCTGATTGGGAGACCCAGTACTTC. Amino acid sequence: CASDSDWETQYF. The rearrangement links TRBV30 to TRBJ2-5; D perhaps matches TRBD2 (5 bases). Trimming left V 7 bases short and J 5 bases short, with 14 bases between. Germline-derived CDR1 and CDR2 are GTSNPN and SVGIG (reference sequence). There are 12 residues in the CDR3. The whole variable domain, remainder taken from reference TRBV30 and TRBJ2-5, is SQTIHQWPATLVQPVGSPLSLECTVEGTSNPNLYWYRQAAGRGLQLLFYSVGIGQISSEVPQNLSASRPQDRQFILSSKKLLLSDSGFYLCASDSDWETQYFGPGTRLLVL.